Sequencing of this T cell receptor (beta chain) was carried out in a study of cytomegalovirus exposure and HLA in healthy donors. Study findings and constraints: The Asian-associated ancestry cluster reportedly had fewer N-insertions than the roughly 700-donor mean in a later analysis. For TCR beta chains, V- and J-gene trimming was later linked to a missense DCLRE1C variant.

The PCR used 60 Vbeta and 13 Jbeta primers. TCRdb keeps only in-frame clones here, not all; method: immunoSEQ multiplex PCR. The sample holds some 100,000 clones, about 79% seen once. The V end lost 2 bases, the J end lost 9 bases, and 20 bases lay between the germline ends. The CDR3 runs to 17 residues. CDR1 MGHRA and CDR2 YSYEKL come from the germline V gene. Likely unrecorded immune exposures existed in these nominally healthy donors. Of note for this clone: The antigen is not known.

V and J are TRBV4-1 and TRBJ1-6, with D possibly matching TRBD1 (6 bases). What was sequenced was PBMCs. This TCR derives from a woman under 30 in good health and CMV-seronegative. The CDR3 region is CASSQTVTGPASSPLHF. The CDR3 DNA follows: TGCGCCAGCAGCCAAACAGTTACAGGGCCCGCTTCTTCACCCCTCCACTTT.